This note documents a single T cell receptor beta chain sequence. What it binds is unknown. CDR1 LNHNV and CDR2 YYDKDF come from the germline V gene (reference sequence). Trimming removed 4 bases at V and 3 bases at J, with 10 bases between. The CDR3 contains 13 residues. TCRdb's copy holds only in-frame clones and misses some; the assay was immunoSEQ multiplex PCR. The sample lists around 160,000 clones, 90% to 95% occurring once. This sample is part of a study of T cell responses to AZD1222 COVID-19 vaccine. Study findings and constraints: CD4 TCRs linked to vaccination spanned spike, dominating at 160-218 and 743-854. Breadth and depth of Spike-specific TCRs rose after two AZD1222 doses.

The chain has TRBV15 and TRBJ2-7; a possible D gene is TRBD1 (5 bases). The receptor's source is an adult in good health. The source was peripheral blood, collected on day 0 of AZD1222 vaccination. CDR3 residues: CATSNQGYYEQYF. The CDR3 DNA is TGTGCCACCAGCAATCAGGGTTACTACGAGCAGTACTTC.